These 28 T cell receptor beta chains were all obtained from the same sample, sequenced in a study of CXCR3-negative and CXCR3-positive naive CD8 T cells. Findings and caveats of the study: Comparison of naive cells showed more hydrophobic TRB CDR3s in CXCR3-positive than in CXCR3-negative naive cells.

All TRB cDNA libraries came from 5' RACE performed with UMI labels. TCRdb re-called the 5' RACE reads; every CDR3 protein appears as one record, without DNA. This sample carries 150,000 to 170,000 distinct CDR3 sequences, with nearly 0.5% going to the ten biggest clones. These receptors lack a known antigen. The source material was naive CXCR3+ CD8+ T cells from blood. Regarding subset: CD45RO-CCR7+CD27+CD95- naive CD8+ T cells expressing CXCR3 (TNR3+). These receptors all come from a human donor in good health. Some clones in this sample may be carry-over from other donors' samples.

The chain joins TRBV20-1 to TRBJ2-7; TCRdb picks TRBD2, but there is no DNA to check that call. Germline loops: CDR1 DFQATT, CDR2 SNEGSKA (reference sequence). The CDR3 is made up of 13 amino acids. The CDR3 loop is CSASGDYLYEQYF.

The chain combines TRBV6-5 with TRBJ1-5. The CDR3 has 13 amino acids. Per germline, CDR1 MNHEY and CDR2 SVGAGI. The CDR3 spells CASSYSVDQPHHF.

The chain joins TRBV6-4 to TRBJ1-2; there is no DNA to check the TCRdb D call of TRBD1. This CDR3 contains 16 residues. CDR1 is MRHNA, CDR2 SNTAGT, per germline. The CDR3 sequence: CARSDQDRGRRYGYTF.

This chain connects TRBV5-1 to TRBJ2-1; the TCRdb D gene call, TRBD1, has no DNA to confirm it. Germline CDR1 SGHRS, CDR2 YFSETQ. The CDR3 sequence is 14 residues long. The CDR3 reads CASSSGTGGLEQFF.

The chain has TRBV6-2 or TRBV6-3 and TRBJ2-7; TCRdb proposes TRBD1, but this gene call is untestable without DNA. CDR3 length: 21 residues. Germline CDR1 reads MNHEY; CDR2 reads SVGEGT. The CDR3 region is CASSPRRGTGPGETWLGEQYF.

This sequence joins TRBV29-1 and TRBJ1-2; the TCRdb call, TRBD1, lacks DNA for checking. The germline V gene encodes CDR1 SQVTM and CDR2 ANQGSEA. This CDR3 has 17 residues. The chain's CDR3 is CSVEGSERQGSNYGYTF.

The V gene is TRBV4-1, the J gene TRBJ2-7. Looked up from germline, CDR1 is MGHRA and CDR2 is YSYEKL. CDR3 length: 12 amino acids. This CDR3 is CASSLQTHEQYF.

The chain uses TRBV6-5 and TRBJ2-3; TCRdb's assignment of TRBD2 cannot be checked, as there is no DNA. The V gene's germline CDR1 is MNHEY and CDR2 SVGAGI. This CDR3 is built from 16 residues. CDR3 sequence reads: CASSFTSGGAADTQYF.

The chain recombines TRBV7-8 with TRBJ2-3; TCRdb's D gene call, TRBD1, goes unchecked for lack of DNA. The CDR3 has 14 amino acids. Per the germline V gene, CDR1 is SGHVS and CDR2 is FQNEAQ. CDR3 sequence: CASSLDGGVDTQYF.

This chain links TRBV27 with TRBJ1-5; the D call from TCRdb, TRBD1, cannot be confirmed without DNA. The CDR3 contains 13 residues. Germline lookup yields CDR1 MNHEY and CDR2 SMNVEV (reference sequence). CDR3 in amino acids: CASSSGANQPQHF.

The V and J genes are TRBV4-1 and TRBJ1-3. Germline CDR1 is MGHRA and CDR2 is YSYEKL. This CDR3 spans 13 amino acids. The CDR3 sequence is CASSQGSGNTIYF.

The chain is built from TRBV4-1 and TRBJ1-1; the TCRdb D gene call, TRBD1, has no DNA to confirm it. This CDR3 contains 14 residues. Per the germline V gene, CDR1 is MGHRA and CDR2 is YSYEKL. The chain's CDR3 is CASSQVPGSTEAFF.

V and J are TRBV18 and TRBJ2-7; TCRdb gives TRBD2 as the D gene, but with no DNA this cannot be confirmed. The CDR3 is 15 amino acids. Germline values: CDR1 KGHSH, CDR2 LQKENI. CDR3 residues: CASSPSRDGVYEQYF.

CDR3 sequence reads: CASSQTETGELFF. This chain links TRBV6-2 or TRBV6-3 with TRBJ2-2. The length of the CDR3 is 13 residues. Germline CDR1 is MNHEY and CDR2 is SVGEGT.

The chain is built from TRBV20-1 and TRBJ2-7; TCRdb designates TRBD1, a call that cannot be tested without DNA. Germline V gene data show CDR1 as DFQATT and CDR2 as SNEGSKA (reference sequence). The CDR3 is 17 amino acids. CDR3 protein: CSARDFSGGNYSYEQYF.

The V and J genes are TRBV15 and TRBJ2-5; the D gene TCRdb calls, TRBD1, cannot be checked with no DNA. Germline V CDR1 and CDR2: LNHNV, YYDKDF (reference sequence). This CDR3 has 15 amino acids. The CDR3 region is CATSRASSGRETQYF.

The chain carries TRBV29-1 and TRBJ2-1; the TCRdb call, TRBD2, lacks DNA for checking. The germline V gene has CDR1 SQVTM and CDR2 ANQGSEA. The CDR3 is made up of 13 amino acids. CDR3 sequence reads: CSVRLAGDNEQFF.

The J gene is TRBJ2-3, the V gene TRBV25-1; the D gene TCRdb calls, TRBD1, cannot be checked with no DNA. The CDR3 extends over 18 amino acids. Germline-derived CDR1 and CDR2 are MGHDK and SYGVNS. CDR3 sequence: CASSGDPEGTWVSDTQYF.

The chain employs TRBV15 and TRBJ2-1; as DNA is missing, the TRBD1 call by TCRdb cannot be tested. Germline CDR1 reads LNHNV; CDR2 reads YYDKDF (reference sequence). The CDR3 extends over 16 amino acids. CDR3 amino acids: CATSRSRAGSYNEQFF. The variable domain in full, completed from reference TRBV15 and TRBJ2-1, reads DAMVIQNPRYQVTQFGKPVTLSCSQTLNHNVMYWYQQKSSQAPKLLFHYYDKDFNNEADTPDNFQSRRPNTSFCFLDIRSPGLGDTAMYLCATSRSRAGSYNEQFFGPGTRLTVL.

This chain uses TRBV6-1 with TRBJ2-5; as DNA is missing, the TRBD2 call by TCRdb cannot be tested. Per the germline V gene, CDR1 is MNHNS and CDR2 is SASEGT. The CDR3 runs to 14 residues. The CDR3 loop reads CASSERAGQETQYF.

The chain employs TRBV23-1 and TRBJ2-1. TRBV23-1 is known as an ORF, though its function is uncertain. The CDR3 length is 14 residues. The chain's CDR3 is CARLNRGSYNEQFF.

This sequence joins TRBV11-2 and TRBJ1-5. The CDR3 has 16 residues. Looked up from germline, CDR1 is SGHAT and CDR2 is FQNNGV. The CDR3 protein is CASSLDWKYKNQPQHF.

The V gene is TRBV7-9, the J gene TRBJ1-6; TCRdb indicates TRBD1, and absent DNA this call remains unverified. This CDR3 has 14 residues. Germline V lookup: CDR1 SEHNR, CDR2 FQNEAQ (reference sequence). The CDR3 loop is CASTEGTGFSPLHF. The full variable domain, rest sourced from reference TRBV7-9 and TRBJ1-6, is DTGVSQNPRHKITKRGQNVTFRCDPISEHNRLYWYRQTLGQGPEFLTYFQNEAQLEKSRLLSDRFSAERPKGSFSTLEIQRTEQGDSAMYLCASTEGTGFSPLHFGNGTRLTVT.

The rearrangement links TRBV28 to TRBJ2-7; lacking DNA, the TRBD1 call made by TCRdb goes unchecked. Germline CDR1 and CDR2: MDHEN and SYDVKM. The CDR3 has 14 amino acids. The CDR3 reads CASSIKTGNYEQYF.

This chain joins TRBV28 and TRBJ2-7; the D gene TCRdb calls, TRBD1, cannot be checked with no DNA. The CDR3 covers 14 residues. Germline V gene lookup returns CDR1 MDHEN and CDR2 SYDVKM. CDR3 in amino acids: CASSLTGAGYEQYF.

The CDR3 sequence is CASSPSGGGREAFF. The chain recombines TRBV9 with TRBJ1-1. The germline V gene encodes CDR1 SGDLS and CDR2 YYNGEE. There are 14 residues in the CDR3.

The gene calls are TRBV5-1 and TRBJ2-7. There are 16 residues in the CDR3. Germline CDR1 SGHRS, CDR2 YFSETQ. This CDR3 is CASSSGIGLESYEQYF. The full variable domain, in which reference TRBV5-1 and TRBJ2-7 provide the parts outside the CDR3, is KAGVTQTPRYLIKTRGQQVTLSCSPISGHRSVSWYQQTPGQGLQFLFEYFSETQRNKGNFPGRFSGRQFSNSRSEMNVSTLELGDSALYLCASSSGIGLESYEQYFGPGTRLTVT.

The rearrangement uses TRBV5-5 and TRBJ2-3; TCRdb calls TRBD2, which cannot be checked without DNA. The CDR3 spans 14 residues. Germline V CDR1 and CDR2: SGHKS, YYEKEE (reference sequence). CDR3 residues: CASSLGRSTDTQYF.